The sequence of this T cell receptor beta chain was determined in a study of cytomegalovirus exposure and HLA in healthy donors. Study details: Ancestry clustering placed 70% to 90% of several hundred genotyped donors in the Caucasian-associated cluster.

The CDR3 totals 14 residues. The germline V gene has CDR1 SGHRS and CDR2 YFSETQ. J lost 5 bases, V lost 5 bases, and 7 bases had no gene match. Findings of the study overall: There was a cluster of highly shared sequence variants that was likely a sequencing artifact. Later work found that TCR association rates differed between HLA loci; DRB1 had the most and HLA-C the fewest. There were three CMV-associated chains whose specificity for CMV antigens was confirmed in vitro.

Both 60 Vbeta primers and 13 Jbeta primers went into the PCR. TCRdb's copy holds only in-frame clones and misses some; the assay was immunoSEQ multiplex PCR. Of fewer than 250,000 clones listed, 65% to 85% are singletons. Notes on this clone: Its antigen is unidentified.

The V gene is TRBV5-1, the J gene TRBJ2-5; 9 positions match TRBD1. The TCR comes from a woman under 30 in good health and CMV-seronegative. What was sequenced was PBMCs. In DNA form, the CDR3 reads TGCGCCAGCAGGCGGGACAGGGTGTCCGAGACCCAGTACTTC. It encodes CASRRDRVSETQYF.